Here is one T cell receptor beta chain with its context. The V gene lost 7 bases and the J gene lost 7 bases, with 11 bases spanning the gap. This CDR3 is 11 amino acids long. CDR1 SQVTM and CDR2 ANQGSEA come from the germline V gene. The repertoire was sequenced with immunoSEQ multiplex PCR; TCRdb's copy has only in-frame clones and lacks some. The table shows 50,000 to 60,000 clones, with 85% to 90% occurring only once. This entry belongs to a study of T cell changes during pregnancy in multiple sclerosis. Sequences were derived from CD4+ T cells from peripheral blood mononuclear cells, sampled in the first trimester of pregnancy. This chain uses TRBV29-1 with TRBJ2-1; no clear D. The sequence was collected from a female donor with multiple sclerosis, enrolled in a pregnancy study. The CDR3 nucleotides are TGCAGCGCTCTTCGAGATAATGAGCAGTTCTTC. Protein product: CSALRDNEQFF.